The 8 T cell receptor beta chains below come from one sample, sequenced in a study of OX40 agonist ivuxolimab in advanced cancers. The method was immunoSEQ multiplex PCR; TCRdb's version includes in-frame clones alone and lacks a portion of them. The table shows tens of thousands of clones, with approximately 80% occurring only once. This sample comprised CD4+ or CD8+ T cells sorted from blood, obtained in a trial of the OX40 agonist ivuxolimab. The receptor source for this set is an adult with an advanced solid tumor such as melanoma, head and neck, liver or kidney cancer.

The J gene is TRBJ2-7, the V gene TRBV6-5; 12 positions agree with TRBD2. With V trimmed by 6 bases and J by 6 bases, 6 bases remained unmatched. Looked up from germline, CDR1 is MNHEY and CDR2 is SVGAGI. The CDR3 contains 14 residues. CDR3 sequence reads: CASRPLAGGLEQYF. The CDR3 nucleotides are TGTGCCAGCAGGCCCCTAGCGGGGGGGCTCGAGCAGTACTTC.

A single count supports this clone. V and J are TRBV6-5 and TRBJ1-1; no reliable D call. The CDR3 is 14 amino acids. Trimming took off 5 bases at V and 1 base at J, with 11 bases between the two ends. Germline assignment: CDR1 MNHEY and CDR2 SVGAGI. CDR3 nucleotides: TGTGCCAGCAGTGACCCACCGGGGAACACTGAAGCTTTCTTT. This gives the protein CASSDPPGNTEAFF.

A word on this clone: This specimen includes other DNA sequences encoding the same CDR3. The V and J genes are TRBV7-2 and TRBJ2-5; D gene unclear. Germline CDR1 and CDR2: SGHTA and FQGNSA. Trimming shortened V by 4 bases and J by 2 bases, and 2 bases separated the two germline ends. The CDR3 extends over 11 amino acids. The CDR3 region is CASSSQETQYF. The DNA for the CDR3 is TGTGCCAGCAGCTCTCAAGAGACCCAGTACTTC.

J is TRBJ1-4 and V is TRBV15, with D perhaps TRBD1 (5 bases). This CDR3 region has 13 residues. With 8 bases removed from V and 2 bases from J, the gap between germline ends came to 9 bases. Germline CDR1 reads LNHNV; CDR2 reads YYDKDF (reference sequence). CDR3 DNA: TGTGCCACCGCCCGGGGGACTAATGAAAAACTGTTTTTT. Translated: CATARGTNEKLFF.

CDR3 sequence (DNA): TGCGCCAGCAGCACCGGTGGGAACACTGAAGCTTTCTTT. Protein sequence: CASSTGGNTEAFF. V and J are TRBV5-1 and TRBJ1-1; D is unresolved. V was cut by 4 bases and J by 1 base, with 8 bases left in between. There are 13 residues in the CDR3. CDR1 is SGHRS and CDR2 is YFSETQ in the germline V gene.

A word on this clone: Germline and junction disagree at one end, which may indicate a read error. This chain uses TRBV6-6 with TRBJ2-3, with 10 bases lining up with TRBD2. The CDR3 has 13 residues. Germline CDR1 is MNHNY and CDR2 is SVGAGI (reference sequence). The chain's CDR3 is CASSGGAGDTQYF. DNA for the CDR3: TGCGCCAGCAGCGGGGGGGCAGGAGATACGCAGTATTTT.

V usage is TRBV5-4 and J usage is TRBJ2-5; 11 nucleotides agree with TRBD2. The junction had 2 bases not matched to a gene; V was cut back by 2 bases and J by 2 bases. The CDR3 is 15 residues long. Per germline, CDR1 SGHNT and CDR2 YYREEE (reference sequence). CDR3 sequence (DNA): TGTGCCAGCAGCTTTCTAGCGGGGGGTCAAGAGACCCAGTACTTC. Its translation is CASSFLAGGQETQYF.

J is TRBJ2-3 and V is TRBV4-2, with 8 positions matching TRBD2. CDR3 length equals 18 residues. Trimming took 0 bases from V and 2 from J; bases not matched to a gene: 10. CDR1 LGHNA and CDR2 YNFKEQ come from the germline V gene. The CDR3 protein is CASSQEPLAGLLTDTQYF. As DNA, the CDR3 is TGTGCCAGCAGCCAAGAACCTCTAGCGGGCCTACTCACAGATACGCAGTATTTT.